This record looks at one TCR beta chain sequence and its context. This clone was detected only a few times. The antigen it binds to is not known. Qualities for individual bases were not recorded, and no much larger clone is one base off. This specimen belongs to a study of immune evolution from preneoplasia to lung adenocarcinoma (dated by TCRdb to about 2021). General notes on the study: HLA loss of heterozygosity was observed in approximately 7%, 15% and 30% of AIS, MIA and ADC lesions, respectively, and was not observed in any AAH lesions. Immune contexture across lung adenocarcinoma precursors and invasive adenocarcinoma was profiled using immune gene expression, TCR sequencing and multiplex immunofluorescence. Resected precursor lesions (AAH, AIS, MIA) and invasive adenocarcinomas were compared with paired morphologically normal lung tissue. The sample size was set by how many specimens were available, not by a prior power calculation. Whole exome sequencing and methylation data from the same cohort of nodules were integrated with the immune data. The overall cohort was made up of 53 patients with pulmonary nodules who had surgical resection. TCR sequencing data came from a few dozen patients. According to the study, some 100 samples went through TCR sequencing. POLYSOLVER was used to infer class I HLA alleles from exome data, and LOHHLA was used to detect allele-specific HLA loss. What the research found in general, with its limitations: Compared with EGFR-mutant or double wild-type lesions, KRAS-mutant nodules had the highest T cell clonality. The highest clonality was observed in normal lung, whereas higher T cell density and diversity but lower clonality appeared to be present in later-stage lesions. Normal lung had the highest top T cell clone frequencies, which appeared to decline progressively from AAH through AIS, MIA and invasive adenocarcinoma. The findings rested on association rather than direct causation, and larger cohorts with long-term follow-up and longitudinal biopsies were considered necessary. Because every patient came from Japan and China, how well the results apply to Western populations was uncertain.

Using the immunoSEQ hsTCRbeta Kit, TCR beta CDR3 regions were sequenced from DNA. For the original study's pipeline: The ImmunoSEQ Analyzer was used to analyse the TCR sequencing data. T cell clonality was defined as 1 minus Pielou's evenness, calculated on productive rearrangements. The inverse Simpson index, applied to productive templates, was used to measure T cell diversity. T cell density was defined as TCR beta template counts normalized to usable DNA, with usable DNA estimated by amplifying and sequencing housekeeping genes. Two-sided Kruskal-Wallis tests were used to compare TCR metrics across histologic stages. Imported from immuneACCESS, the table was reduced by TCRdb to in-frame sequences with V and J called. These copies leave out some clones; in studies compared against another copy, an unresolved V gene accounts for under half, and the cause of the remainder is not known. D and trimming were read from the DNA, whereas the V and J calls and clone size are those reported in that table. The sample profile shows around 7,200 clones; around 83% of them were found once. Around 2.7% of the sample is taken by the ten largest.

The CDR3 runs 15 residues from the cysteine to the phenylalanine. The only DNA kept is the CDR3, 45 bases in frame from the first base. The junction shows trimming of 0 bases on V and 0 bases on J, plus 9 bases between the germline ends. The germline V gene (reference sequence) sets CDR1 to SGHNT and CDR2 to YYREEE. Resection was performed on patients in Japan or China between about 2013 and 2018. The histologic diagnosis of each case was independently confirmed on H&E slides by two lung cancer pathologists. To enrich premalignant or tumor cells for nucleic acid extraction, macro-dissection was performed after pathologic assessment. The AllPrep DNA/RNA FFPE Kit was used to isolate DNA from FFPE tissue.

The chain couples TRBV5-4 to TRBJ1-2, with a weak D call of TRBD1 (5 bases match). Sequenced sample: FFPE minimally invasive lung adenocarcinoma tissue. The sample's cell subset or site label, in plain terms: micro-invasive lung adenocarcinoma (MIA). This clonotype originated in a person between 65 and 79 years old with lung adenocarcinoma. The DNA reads TGTGCCAGCAGCTTGGCTGACAGAGCTAACTATGGCTACACCTTC. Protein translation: CASSLADRANYGYTF.